This T cell receptor (beta chain) emerged from a study of T cells in Graves' hyperthyroidism and ophthalmopathy. Trimming took 3 bases from V and 1 from J, leaving 15 bases between them. The CDR3 is 16 amino acids. From germline, CDR1 is SEHNR and CDR2 FQNEAQ (reference sequence). What was amplified from RNA transcripts were TCR beta CDR3 regions. HTBI primers were used for first-round RT-PCR of the TCR CDR3. TCRdb recomputed calls from the multiplex PCR reads with MiXCR, one row per CDR3 protein. The sample contains some 550,000 distinct CDR3 sequences, about 20% of which appear only once. This clonotype has ten or more counts. It was uncontrolled infection, other autoimmune disease, pregnancy or lactation that excluded patients.

Sequenced input: blood. This TCR was sampled from a man aged 18 to 29 with Graves' hyperthyroidism. The J gene is TRBJ1-1, the V gene TRBV7-9, with D possibly TRBD1 on 6 matching bases. The CDR3, as DNA: TGTGCCAGCAGCTTCCCTAAGTTACAGGGGAACACTGAAGCTTTCTTT. Translating it yields CASSFPKLQGNTEAFF.